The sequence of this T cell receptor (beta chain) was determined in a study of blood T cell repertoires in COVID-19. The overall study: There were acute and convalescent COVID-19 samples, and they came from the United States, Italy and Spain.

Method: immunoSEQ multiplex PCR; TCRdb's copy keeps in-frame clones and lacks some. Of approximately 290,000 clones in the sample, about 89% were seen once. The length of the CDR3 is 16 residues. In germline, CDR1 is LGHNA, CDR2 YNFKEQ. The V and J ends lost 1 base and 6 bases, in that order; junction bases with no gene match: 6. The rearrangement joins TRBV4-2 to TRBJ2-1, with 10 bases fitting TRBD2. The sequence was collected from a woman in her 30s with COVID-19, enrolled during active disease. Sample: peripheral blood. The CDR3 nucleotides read TGTGCCAGCAGCCAAGGGGCGGCTAGCGGGAGCAATGAGCAGTTCTTC. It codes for CASSQGAASGSNEQFF.